Listed here is a single T cell receptor (beta chain). Its recognized antigen is unknown. There are no base qualities to consult, and no much larger clone falls within one base. From the cysteine up to the phenylalanine, the CDR3 has a length of 15 residues. Only CDR3 DNA remains: 45 bases, in frame from the first base. The V end loses 0 bases and the J end loses 6 bases, and a stretch of 15 bases separates them. CDR1 and CDR2 were assigned from the germline V gene (reference sequence) as LGHDT and YNNKEL. The data belong to a study of blood T cell repertoires in COVID-19 (TCRdb year 2020). In the study overall: Samples covering the acute and convalescent phases of COVID-19 were provided by collaborators in the United States, Italy and Spain. The sample metadata nearly always contained a de-identified subject ID, COVID-19 status, age in years and sex. Where available, HLA class I and class II types were obtained from metadata supplied by the sample provider rather than from assay-based typing. The material from the prospective study consisted of cDNA or gDNA derived from T cells, B-cell-depleted T cells, or PBMCs. The samples were drawn from two sources: the first 160 participants of the ongoing ImmuneRACE study, and 1,000 to 1,500 subjects contributed by 6 global collaborators. The repertoires were released in a freely available public database intended as a resource for research on the immune response to SARS-CoV-2. The dataset comprised deeply sampled blood TCRbeta repertoires from subjects exposed to, actively infected with, or recovered from COVID-19. What the research found in general, with its limitations: The quantity of clinical and demographic metadata differed by source and by participant and was supplied without curation.

The immunoSEQ Assay, a bias-controlled multiplex PCR, was used to amplify TCRbeta CDR3 regions from genomic DNA. Concerning the study's data processing: The number of nucleated cells in each sample was estimated by amplification of reference gene primers within the assay. To quantify the absolute abundance of each unique TCRbeta CDR3 rearrangement, sequence reads were collapsed and filtered. Productive Simpson clonality was computed per sample as the square root of Simpson's diversity index over productive rearrangements. Here the immuneACCESS table is served through TCRdb, limited to in-frame sequences with V and J called. Missing clones are a known gap in these copies; in checked studies unresolved V genes cover under half, and the rest lacks a known reason. That table supplies the V and J calls and clone size; D and trimming were determined from the DNA. The sample profile shows under 100,000 clones; under 90% of them were found once. Approximately 12% of the sample is held by the ten biggest clonotypes.

Each collaborating institution followed its own protocols to collect whole blood in K2EDTA tubes. For TCRbeta analysis, collaborators shipped samples as frozen whole blood, isolated PBMCs, or DNA extracted from either of those sample types. This receptor chain uses TRBV3-1 (or the pseudogene TRBV3-2) and TRBJ2-7; tentative D gene TRBD1, with 6 bases matching. Sample: peripheral blood. The receptor was isolated from a woman aged 40-49 years with active or convalescent COVID-19. The CDR3: CASSQDTTRGGEQYF. The DNA is as follows: TGTGCCAGCAGCCAAGATACGACTCGAGGGGGCGAGCAGTACTTC.